This T cell receptor beta chain was recovered during a study of cytomegalovirus exposure and HLA in healthy donors. About the study: Genotyping showed 81% of a few hundred donors falling in the Caucasian-associated ancestry cluster. Study-level results: Most of the TCR beta V segments (in an earlier analysis) were productive either about 87% or about 30% of the time. A reported reduction in N-insertions relative to the roughly 700-donor mean was seen in an Asian-associated ancestry cluster in a later analysis. Follow-up analysis later connected one missense variant in DCLRE1C with trimming of TCR beta V- and J-genes.

This CDR3 is 13 amino acids long. Trimming stripped 7 bases from V and 8 bases from J, with 16 bases between. Germline V gene sequence: CDR1 SGHTA, CDR2 FQGNSA. PCR amplification relied on 60 Vbeta primers (plus 13 Jbeta primers). The data were produced by immunoSEQ multiplex PCR, yet TCRdb's version contains in-frame clones alone and is incomplete. The top ten hold 1.4% of the sample, which has some 200,000 clones, roughly 80% seen once. For this clone: Its specificity is not known.

The chain carries TRBV7-2 and TRBJ2-3; perhaps TRBD2 as D (6 bases). This clonotype was sampled from a girl between 10 and 17 years old in good health and CMV-seronegative. Input material: PBMCs. This CDR3 is CASIAREAGTQYF. The CDR3 DNA is TGTGCCAGCATAGCGAGGGAGGCAGGTACGCAGTATTTT.